A selection of T cell receptor beta chains follows, all from one sample in a study of T cell repertoires in cytomegalovirus infection. TCRdb re-called the reads with MiXCR, one entry per CDR3 protein. The sample has 170,000 or so distinct CDR3 sequences; roughly 15% are singletons. The source material was CD8+ T cells from PBMCs. The receptor source for this set is a human donor in good health (CMV status not recorded). Some clones in this sample may be carry-over from other donors' samples. The CDR3 runs from the conserved cysteine through the conserved F or W. D genes are given only for firm matches. Only some rows state a clone size, as once, few, many or a class for expanded clones.

J,V,D,size,DNA,CDR3
TRBJ2-7,TRBV28,NA,many,TGTGCCAGCAAATACGCGGGGGCCTCCTACGAGCAGTACTTC,CASKYAGASYEQYF
TRBJ2-5,TRBV7-2,NA,NA,TGTGCCAGCAGCTCCAGGGAGGAAGAGACCCAGTACTTC,CASSSREEETQYF
TRBJ2-5,TRBV28,TRBD1,few,TGTGCCAGCAGTTCCCCGTTTACAGGGGGCGAAGTGAAGACCCAGTACTTC,CASSSPFTGGEVKTQYF
TRBJ2-7,TRBV10-3,TRBD1,few,TGTGCCATCAGTACACAGGACAGGGAGCAACGCTACGAGCAGTACTTC,CAISTQDREQRYEQYF
TRBJ2-7,TRBV7-2,NA,many,TGTGCCAGCACCATAAGGGGAGGTATCAGGGAGGTCGAGCAGTACTTC,CASTIRGGIREVEQYF
TRBJ1-1,TRBV29-1,TRBD1,NA,TGCAGCGTTGAGCGGTCAGGGGGAATGAACACTGAAGCTTTCTTT,CSVERSGGMNTEAFF
TRBJ2-7,TRBV9,NA,NA,TGTGCCAGCAGCGTAGGGGGGATCTACGAGCAGTACTTC,CASSVGGIYEQYF
TRBJ1-2,TRBV9,TRBD1,NA,TGTGCCAGCAGCGTAGAGGGACAGGGCTACTATGGCTACACCTTC,CASSVEGQGYYGYTF
TRBJ2-3,TRBV7-9,TRBD2,NA,TGTGCCAGCAGCCCTAAGCGGGGGGCAAACACAGATACGCAGTATTTT,CASSPKRGANTDTQYF
TRBJ2-5,TRBV7-9,TRBD1,few,TGTGCCAGCAGCTCACTCCGCCGGGACAGGGGGTTGAGTAGGCCTGAAGAGACCCAGTACTTC,CASSSLRRDRGLSRPEETQYF
TRBJ1-1,TRBV7-8,NA,NA,TGTGCCAGCAGCCTGGATGGGTTCAGACTTTCGGTCACTGAAGCTTTCTTT,CASSLDGFRLSVTEAFF
TRBJ2-3,TRBV28,TRBD1,few,TGTGCCAGCAGTTTTAGACAGGGTCATTCCACAGATACGCAGTATTTT,CASSFRQGHSTDTQYF
TRBJ2-1,TRBV7-2,NA,NA,TGTGCCAGCAGCTTAAATTCCCGGGACAATGAGCAGTTCTTC,CASSLNSRDNEQFF
TRBJ1-1,TRBV15,TRBD1,NA,TGTGCCACCAGAGGGACAGGGGGCCGTCGGGGGACTGAAGCTTTCTTT,CATRGTGGRRGTEAFF
TRBJ2-1,TRBV15,TRBD1,few,TGTGCCACCAGCAGGATTGAGGGACAGTACAATGAGCAGTTCTTC,CATSRIEGQYNEQFF